Reported below is one TCR beta chain. As yet, its antigen is unknown. Lacking the conserved final phenylalanine or tryptophan, this CDR3 likely reflects a read error. The sample comes from a study of cytomegalovirus exposure and HLA in healthy donors. Study-level results: Later analysis reportedly placed an Asian-associated ancestry cluster below the roughly 700-donor mean in N-insertions. Cytomegalovirus status was reportedly diagnosed by the classifier with high sensitivity and specificity. Some TCR beta chains (164 of them) were listed as cytomegalovirus-associated.

This PCR relied on a set of 60 Vbeta primers and 13 Jbeta primers. Method: immunoSEQ multiplex PCR; TCRdb's copy keeps in-frame clones and lacks some. The data show some 100,000 clones, around 80% seen once. Germline assignment: CDR1 SGHVS and CDR2 FQNEAQ. The CDR3 has 14 amino acids. Trimming left V 7 bases short and J 5 bases short, with 18 bases between. The V and J genes are TRBV7-8 and TRBJ2-7; the D is unclear. The specimen was PBMCs. The TCR was taken from a male donor in good health and CMV-seropositive. The DNA of the CDR3 is TGTGCCAGCACTTCTGAGGCGTGGTCTAACGAGCAGTACCTC. Translating gives CASTSEAWSNEQYL.